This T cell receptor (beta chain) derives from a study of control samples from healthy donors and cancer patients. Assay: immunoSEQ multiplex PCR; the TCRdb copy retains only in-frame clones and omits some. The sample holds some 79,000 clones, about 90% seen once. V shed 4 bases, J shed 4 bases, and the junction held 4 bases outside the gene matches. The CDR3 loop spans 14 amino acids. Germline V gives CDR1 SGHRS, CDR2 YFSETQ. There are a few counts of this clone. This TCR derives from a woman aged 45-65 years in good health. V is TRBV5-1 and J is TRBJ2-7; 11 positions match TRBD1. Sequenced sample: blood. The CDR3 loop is CASSAGTGGYEQYF. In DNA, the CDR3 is TGCGCCAGCAGCGCCGGGACAGGGGGGTACGAGCAGTACTTC.